A selection of T cell receptor beta chains follows, all from one sample in a study of neurological immune-mediated disorders. A single record per CDR3 protein comes from TCRdb applying MiXCR to the 5' RACE reads. The sample shows roughly 70,000 distinct CDR3 sequences, around 5% of them seen only once. Input material: PBMCs. These receptor sequences come from a woman between 25 and 40 years old with multiple sclerosis. Each CDR3 is given with its conserved first and last residue. D genes are given only for firm matches. Only part of the rows carry a size: once, few, many, or a class if the clone is expanded.

. TRBJ2-2 15 TRBV5-1 few CASSLTGENTGELFF TGCGCCAGCAGCCTGACAGGAGAGAACACCGGGGAGCTGTTTTTT
. TRBJ2-5 14 TRBV6-6 few CASSYSIRVETQYF TGTGCCAGCAGTTACTCGATTAGGGTGGAGACCCAGTACTTC
TRBD1 TRBJ2-7 13 TRBV20-1 few CSASGTGGGEQYF TGCAGTGCTTCCGGGACAGGGGGCGGCGAGCAGTACTTC
. TRBJ2-1 14 TRBV7-9 many CASSLGGVYNEQFF TGTGCCAGCAGCTTAGGCGGGGTTTACAATGAGCAGTTCTTC
. TRBJ1-6 15 TRBV6-5 many CASSEESSYNSPLNF TGTGCCAGCAGCGAGGAGAGCTCCTATAATTCACCCCTCAACTTT
. TRBJ1-5 13 TRBV12-3/TRBV12-4 many CASSLGVREPQHF TGTGCCAGCAGTTTGGGGGTAAGGGAGCCCCAGCATTTT
. TRBJ2-1 12 TRBV6-6 many CASSYGASEQFF TGTGCCAGCAGTTACGGAGCGTCTGAGCAGTTCTTC
. TRBJ1-5 14 TRBV15 . CATSRAGVNQPQNF TGTGCCACCAGCAGAGCCGGTGTCAATCAGCCCCAGAATTTT
TRBD2 TRBJ2-2 16 TRBV5-1 many CASSLAASGGTGELFF TGCGCCAGCAGCTTGGCGGCTAGCGGGGGTACCGGGGAGCTGTTTTTT
. TRBJ2-5 12 TRBV7-3 many CASSLMAGTQYF TGTGCCAGCAGCTTAATGGCTGGGACCCAGTACTTC
. TRBJ1-5 15 TRBV6-5 many CASSYGQGYNQPQHF TGTGCCAGCAGTTACGGGCAGGGGTACAATCAGCCCCAGCATTTT
. TRBJ2-2 13 TRBV12-3/TRBV12-4 . CASSLERPGELFF TGTGCCAGCAGTTTAGAAAGGCCCGGGGAGCTGTTTTTT
TRBD1 TRBJ1-6 15 TRBV7-2 . CASSLRGQGGSPLNF TGTGCCAGCAGCTTACGGGGACAGGGTGGTTCACCCCTCAACTTT
. TRBJ1-2 14 TRBV27 few CASSLEGTGYGYTF TGTGCCAGCAGTTTAGAGGGGACGGGCTATGGCTACACCTTC
. TRBJ2-3 16 TRBV7-9 medium-sized CASSLSGGRITDTQYF TGTGCCAGCAGCTTGTCCGGAGGGAGGATCACAGATACGCAGTATTTT
. TRBJ1-2 13 TRBV6-6 many CASSYGNRDGYTF TGTGCCAGCAGTTACGGGAACAGGGATGGCTACACCTTC
. TRBJ2-2 13 TRBV12-3/TRBV12-4 many CASSFHSVRELFF TGTGCCAGCAGTTTTCACTCAGTGAGAGAGCTGTTTTTT
TRBD2 TRBJ2-1 15 TRBV4-1 . CASSQGVGRENEQFF TGCGCCAGCAGCCAAGGGGTGGGGAGGGAAAATGAGCAGTTCTTC
TRBD2 TRBJ2-1 16 TRBV6-6 many CASSYRWAGGVNEQFF TGTGCCAGCAGTTACCGGTGGGCGGGGGGGGTCAATGAGCAGTTCTTC
TRBD2 TRBJ2-5 13 TRBV10-2 many CASSDGTKETQYF TGCGCCAGCAGTGACGGGACTAAGGAGACCCAGTACTTC
. TRBJ1-3 15 TRBV14 many CASSSRHRLGNTIYF TGTGCCAGCAGCTCACGACACCGACTGGGAAACACCATATATTTT
. TRBJ1-2 13 TRBV20-1 many CSATTVDNYGYTF TGCAGTGCCACGACAGTAGATAACTATGGCTACACCTTC
. TRBJ2-6 17 TRBV20-1 many CSANRAGTYSGANVLTF TGCAGTGCTAATAGGGCAGGGACCTACTCTGGGGCCAACGTCCTGACTTTC
TRBD1 TRBJ2-1 13 TRBV27 . CASRGQGAEEQFF TGTGCCAGCAGGGGACAGGGGGCTGAGGAGCAGTTCTTC
TRBD2 TRBJ2-3 15 TRBV5-1 many CASRGSGGARDTQYF TGCGCCAGCAGAGGAAGCGGGGGGGCGAGGGATACGCAGTATTTT
TRBD1 TRBJ1-1 15 TRBV6-5 many CASSSRTGKNTEAFF TGTGCCAGCAGTTCACGGACAGGGAAGAACACTGAAGCTTTCTTT
TRBD1 TRBJ1-4 14 TRBV15 many CATSGDRRNEKLFF TGTGCCACCAGCGGGGACAGAAGGAATGAAAAACTGTTTTTT
. TRBJ1-5 13 TRBV7-2 few CASSPRTNQPQNF TGTGCCAGCAGTCCCCGGACGAATCAGCCCCAGAATTTT
. TRBJ1-1 17 TRBV6-5 few CASSSFRSSERHTEAFF TGTGCCAGCAGTTCCTTTAGGTCCTCGGAGAGACACACTGAAGCTTTCTTT
. TRBJ1-6 14 TRBV7-9 . CASRHLGGYSPLHF TGTGCCAGCAGGCACCTGGGGGGGTATTCACCCCTCCACTTT
. TRBJ2-1 12 TRBV5-1 many CASSLGEGEQFF TGCGCCAGCAGCTTGGGAGAAGGGGAGCAGTTCTTC
TRBD1 TRBJ2-7 14 TRBV29-1 many CSVEGGDRVNEQYF TGCAGCGTTGAGGGTGGGGACAGGGTTAACGAGCAGTACTTC
. TRBJ1-6 11 TRBV20-1 many CSARREPSLHF TGCAGTGCTAGGCGGGAGCCTTCCCTCCACTTT
. TRBJ1-2 13 TRBV20-1 many CSAWDNDGYGYTF TGCAGTGCCTGGGACAACGACGGGTATGGCTACACCTTC
. TRBJ2-6 17 TRBV2 many CASLLGLLDSGANVLTF TGTGCCAGCCTTTTGGGCCTTCTGGACTCTGGGGCCAACGTCCTGACTTTC
. TRBJ2-1 13 TRBV20-1 many CSAKRVWPNEQFF TGCAGTGCTAAAAGAGTCTGGCCCAATGAGCAGTTCTTC
TRBD1 TRBJ1-1 14 TRBV2 . CASSQLTGRTEAFF TGTGCCAGCAGCCAATTGACAGGGAGAACTGAAGCTTTCTTT
TRBD2 TRBJ2-1 15 TRBV6-5 many CASSAGTSRSNEQFF TGTGCCAGCAGTGCCGGGACTAGCCGATCCAATGAGCAGTTCTTC
. TRBJ2-7 15 TRBV25-1 many CASSQTGILLYEQYF TGTGCCAGCAGCCAGACAGGTATTCTTCTCTACGAGCAGTACTTC
. TRBJ2-7 13 TRBV28 many CASSPRDNYEQYF TGTGCCAGCAGCCCGAGGGACAACTACGAGCAGTACTTC
. TRBJ1-1 14 TRBV20-1 many CSALTGPGNTEAFF TGCAGTGCTTTAACCGGCCCGGGGAACACTGAAGCTTTCTTT
. TRBJ2-3 15 TRBV4-1 . CASSQEVAVTDTQYF TGCGCCAGCAGCCAAGAGGTGGCAGTCACAGATACGCAGTATTTT
TRBD1 TRBJ2-7 13 TRBV20-1 many CSVRGLGDYEQYF TGCAGTGTTAGGGGGCTAGGAGACTACGAGCAGTACTTC
. TRBJ2-5 15 TRBV10-2 many CASSDRDRGQETQYF TGCGCCAGCAGTGATAGGGACCGCGGGCAGGAGACCCAGTACTTC
. TRBJ1-2 14 TRBV5-1 many CASSSTRMNYGYTF TGCGCCAGCAGCTCGACGCGGATGAACTATGGCTACACCTTC
. TRBJ2-2 16 TRBV11-2 . CASSAARGENTGELFF TGTGCCAGCAGCGCCGCTAGGGGAGAGAACACCGGGGAGCTGTTTTTT
. TRBJ2-1 11 TRBV29-1 many CSVVRGNEQFF TGCAGCGTTGTAAGGGGGAATGAGCAGTTCTTC
. TRBJ2-2 15 TRBV12-3/TRBV12-4 many CASRLRGLNTGELFF TGTGCCAGCAGGCTCAGGGGCCTGAACACCGGGGAGCTGTTTTTT
TRBD2 TRBJ2-1 16 TRBV5-4 few CASSSGLRGGAGEQFF TGTGCCAGCAGCTCCGGCCTACGCGGGGGGGCCGGTGAGCAGTTCTTC
. TRBJ1-3 16 TRBV20-1 many CSARDASLDAGNTIYF TGCAGTGCTAGAGATGCTAGCTTAGACGCTGGAAACACCATATATTTT
. TRBJ1-4 12 TRBV15 many CATSSVNEKLFF TGTGCCACCAGCAGCGTGAATGAAAAACTGTTTTTT
. TRBJ2-3 12 TRBV2 many CASSPQTDTQYF TGTGCCAGCAGTCCTCAAACAGATACGCAGTATTTT
. TRBJ1-1 12 TRBV20-1 few CSAAPRDFEAFF TGCAGTGCCGCGCCCCGGGACTTTGAAGCTTTCTTT
. TRBJ2-5 14 TRBV5-1 many CASSFGTGWETQYF TGCGCCAGCAGCTTTGGGACGGGCTGGGAGACCCAGTACTTC